Each of the 22 T cell receptor beta chains below was sequenced from the same sample in a study of OX40 agonist ivuxolimab in advanced cancers. Assay: immunoSEQ multiplex PCR; the TCRdb copy retains only in-frame clones and omits some. Of more than 55,000 clones listed, roughly 90% are singletons. Sequenced here: CD4+ or CD8+ T cells sorted from blood, sampled in a trial of the OX40 agonist ivuxolimab. These receptors all come from an adult with an advanced solid tumor such as melanoma, head and neck, liver or kidney cancer.

The V call is TRBV5-8, the J call TRBJ2-5; weak D call: TRBD1 (5 bases). This CDR3 comprises 15 residues. Trimming left V 0 bases short and J 5 bases short, with 14 bases between. Germline V gives CDR1 SGHTS, CDR2 YDEGEE. DNA for the CDR3: TGTGCCAGCAGCTTGGGGCAGGGTGATCGGGAGACCCAGTACTTC. As protein: CASSLGQGDRETQYF. The variable domain in full, with the rest retrieved from reference TRBV5-8 and TRBJ2-5, is EAGVTQSPTHLIKTRGQQATLRCSPISGHTSVYWYQQALGLGLQFLLWYDEGEERNRGNFPPRFSGRQFPNYSSELNVNALELEDSALYLCASSLGQGDRETQYFGPGTRLLVL.

The V and J genes are TRBV7-2 and TRBJ2-7; D not certain. The V end was cut by 1 base, the J end by 2 bases, with 12 bases between. Germline CDR1 and CDR2: SGHTA and FQGNSA. This CDR3 has 15 residues. The CDR3 DNA reads as TGTGCCAGCAGCTTAGTTCCCGGGTCGGCCTACGAGCAGTACTTC. This sequence encodes CASSLVPGSAYEQYF.

The J gene is TRBJ2-6, the V gene TRBV11-3, with D possibly matching TRBD1 (5 bases). This CDR3 comprises 17 residues. The germline V gene has CDR1 SGHNT and CDR2 YENEEA. Trimming left V 4 bases short and J 1 base short, with 14 bases between. The DNA for the CDR3 is TGTGCCAGCAGCTCGACCAAGTCAGGGTCTGGGGCCAACGTCCTGACTTTC. It encodes CASSSTKSGSGANVLTF.

The chain joins TRBV7-9 to TRBJ2-7; 7 bases match TRBD1. CDR3 length: 14 residues. Germline values: CDR1 SEHNR, CDR2 FQNEAQ (reference sequence). V was clipped by 3 bases and J by 5 bases; unmatched bases: 7. CDR3 in amino acids: CASSFGTAGDEQYF. The CDR3 DNA follows: TGTGCCAGCAGCTTCGGGACAGCCGGCGACGAGCAGTACTTC.

The rearrangement links TRBV7-9 to TRBJ1-3; D is unclear. Trimming cost V 5 bases and J 0 bases, with 8 bases left between them. Germline CDR1 is SEHNR and CDR2 is FQNEAQ (reference sequence). The CDR3 contains 14 residues. Written as DNA, the CDR3 is TGTGCCAGCAGCCTCGAAGGCTCTGGAAACACCATATATTTT. Amino acid sequence: CASSLEGSGNTIYF.

This clone was seen only a few times. The gene calls are TRBV21-1 and TRBJ2-1; the DNA was not used to check the table's D call, TRBD2. TRBV21-1 is a recognized pseudogene. This CDR3 comprises 17 residues. The CDR3 region is CASTPTGLAGSGNEQFF. CDR3 sequence (DNA): TGTGCCAGCACCCCAACGGGACTAGCGGGAAGTGGCAATGAGCAGTTCTTC.

The J gene is TRBJ1-5, the V gene TRBV2, with TRBD1 as a possible D gene (5 bases). CDR1 is SNHLY and CDR2 is FYNNEI in the germline V gene. This CDR3 region has 16 residues. Trimming removed 8 bases from V and 2 bases from J, with 19 bases in between. In DNA form, the CDR3 reads TGTGCCAGCGGGTACGGCAGGGAAAGGGGCAATCAGCCCCAGCATTTT. Its translation: CASGYGRERGNQPQHF.

The chain links TRBV30 to TRBJ2-2; TRBD1 is a possible D gene (6 bases). Germline values: CDR1 GTSNPN, CDR2 SVGIG (reference sequence). The CDR3 loop spans 15 amino acids. V lost 0 bases, J lost 4 bases, and 12 bases lay in between. CDR3 loop: CAWSVLEGVTGELFF. In nucleotides, the CDR3 is TGTGCCTGGAGTGTATTAGAGGGGGTCACCGGGGAGCTGTTTTTT. Full variable domain (rest looked up from reference TRBV30 and TRBJ2-2): SQTIHQWPATLVQPVGSPLSLECTVEGTSNPNLYWYRQAAGRGLQLLFYSVGIGQISSEVPQNLSASRPQDRQFILSSKKLLLSDSGFYLCAWSVLEGVTGELFFGEGSRLTVL.

The V call is TRBV5-5, the J call TRBJ1-1; maybe TRBD1 (5 bases). The CDR3 length is 14 residues. Germline lookup yields CDR1 SGHKS and CDR2 YYEKEE (reference sequence). V lost 0 bases, J lost 3 bases, and 9 bases lay in between. CDR3 DNA sequence: TGTGCCAGCAGCTTGGCCGAGGGGCACACTGAAGCTTTCTTT. This translates into CASSLAEGHTEAFF.

The chain joins TRBV2 to TRBJ1-2, with 7 bases identical to TRBD1. The V and J ends lost 7 bases and 3 bases, in that order; junction bases with no gene match: 8. Per the germline V gene, CDR1 is SNHLY and CDR2 is FYNNEI. This CDR3 spans 14 amino acids. The CDR3: CASNLQGPDYGYTF. DNA for the CDR3: TGTGCCAGCAATCTACAGGGGCCTGACTATGGCTACACCTTC.

The J gene is TRBJ2-1, the V gene TRBV7-8; D unclear. The CDR3 has 14 amino acids. Trimming removed 8 bases at V and 8 bases at J, with 19 bases between. Germline CDR1 SGHVS, CDR2 FQNEAQ. The CDR3 loop is CASGYSELVDEQFF. Written as DNA, the CDR3 is TGTGCCAGCGGCTATTCTGAGCTCGTTGATGAGCAGTTCTTC.

The J gene is TRBJ1-1, the V gene TRBV5-1; 7 bases map to TRBD1. The CDR3 covers 13 residues. Germline CDR1 SGHRS, CDR2 YFSETQ. V was pared by 4 bases and J by 4 bases, with 4 bases of the junction left unmatched. CDR3 loop: CASSVRQGTEAFF. CDR3 coding DNA: TGCGCCAGCAGCGTTCGACAGGGCACTGAAGCTTTCTTT.

This chain links TRBV30 with TRBJ2-2; D is ambiguous. In germline, CDR1 is GTSNPN, CDR2 SVGIG (reference sequence). The V and J ends lost 3 bases and 1 base respectively, with 6 bases between them. CDR3 length: 13 residues. The DNA of the CDR3 is TGTGCCTGGAGAGGCAGGAACACCGGGGAGCTGTTTTTT. Its translation: CAWRGRNTGELFF.

The chain joins TRBV7-8 to TRBJ2-7; 12 positions agree with TRBD2. The CDR3 is 18 residues long. V was clipped by 1 base and J by 4 bases; unmatched bases: 11. Germline-derived CDR1 and CDR2 are SGHVS and FQNEAQ. The CDR3 DNA follows: TGTGCCAGCAGCTTAGTCGCTAGCGGGAGGGCCAGGAGATACGAGCAGTACTTC. Translation: CASSLVASGRARRYEQYF. The variable domain in full, completed from reference TRBV7-8 and TRBJ2-7, reads GAGVSQSPRYKVAKRGQDVALRCDPISGHVSLFWYQQALGQGPEFLTYFQNEAQLDKSGLPSDRFFAERPEGSVSTLKIQRTQQEDSAVYLCASSLVASGRARRYEQYFGPGTRLTVT.

The chain couples TRBV4-2 to TRBJ2-7; 8 bases agree with TRBD1. The germline gives CDR1 LGHNA, CDR2 YNFKEQ. V dropped 0 bases and J dropped 10; count of bases not matched to a gene: 5. The CDR3 is made up of 13 amino acids. CDR3 sequence reads: CASSQDLGTGQYF. The CDR3, as DNA: TGTGCCAGCAGCCAAGACCTCGGGACAGGCCAGTACTTC.

The chain employs TRBV25-1 and TRBJ2-5; D not certain. The CDR3 totals 11 residues. V lost 2 bases, J lost 7 bases, and 5 bases lay in between. Germline V CDR1 and CDR2: MGHDK, SYGVNS. CDR3 in amino acids: CASSELGTQYF. CDR3 DNA sequence: TGTGCCAGCAGTGAACTGGGGACCCAGTACTTC.

The V gene is TRBV5-5, the J gene TRBJ1-1; D remains ambiguous. V dropped 4 bases and J dropped 3 bases, with 10 bases sitting between them. The CDR3 consists of 13 residues. Germline CDR1 reads SGHKS; CDR2 reads YYEKEE (reference sequence). CDR3: CASSRQSYTEAFF. As DNA, the CDR3 is TGTGCCAGCAGCCGGCAGAGCTACACTGAAGCTTTCTTT.

The chain carries TRBV28 and TRBJ1-4; D might be TRBD1 (6 bases). The germline gives CDR1 MDHEN, CDR2 SYDVKM. Trimming cost V 1 base and J 7 bases, with 16 bases left between them. The CDR3 spans 16 residues. The chain's CDR3 is CASSLLGAGVGEKLFF. The CDR3 DNA reads as TGTGCCAGCAGTTTATTAGGGGCAGGGGTGGGTGAAAAACTGTTTTTT.

This chain links TRBV4-2 with TRBJ2-5; TRBD2 matches at 9 bases. Germline trimming cut 4 bases from V and 2 bases from J; bases unmatched to any gene: 8. CDR1 is LGHNA, CDR2 YNFKEQ, per germline. This CDR3 has 16 amino acids. The CDR3 reads CASSPGASGTQETQYF. CDR3 coding DNA: TGTGCCAGCAGCCCAGGCGCTAGCGGGACTCAAGAGACCCAGTACTTC.

The chain employs TRBV4-1 and TRBJ2-1; TRBD2 is a possible D gene (6 bases). The CDR3 covers 14 residues. Germline V gives CDR1 MGHRA, CDR2 YSYEKL. The V end was cut by 3 bases, the J end by 9 bases, with 15 bases between. The CDR3 loop is CASSQGTPAGEQFF. Here the CDR3 DNA reads TGCGCCAGCAGCCAGGGGACTCCTGCGGGTGAGCAGTTCTTC.

The chain uses TRBV27 and TRBJ2-7; unclear D gene. Per germline, CDR1 MNHEY and CDR2 SMNVEV (reference sequence). Trimming took off 0 bases at V and 3 bases at J, with 15 bases between the two ends. The CDR3 covers 16 residues. CDR3: CASSLSGRPPNYEQYF. The CDR3 DNA sequence: TGTGCCAGCAGTTTATCGGGTCGGCCGCCGAACTACGAGCAGTACTTC.

The chain recombines TRBV2 with TRBJ2-5, with D hard to call. Germline V gene data show CDR1 as SNHLY and CDR2 as FYNNEI. V was shortened by 7 bases and J by 2 bases, with 11 bases between the two germline ends. This CDR3 contains 13 residues. The CDR3, as DNA: TGTGCCAGCACCCTGGTGGGGCAAGAGACCCAGTACTTC. Amino acids: CASTLVGQETQYF.